This entry is about one TCR beta chain. Its specificity is unknown. CDR1 and CDR2 (germline): MNHEY, SVGAGI. The CDR3 consists of 14 residues. The V end lost 6 bases, the J end lost 0 bases, and 9 bases lay between the germline ends. These data are taken from a study of OX40 agonist ivuxolimab in advanced cancers. Study in general: Patients were about 83% male with ages roughly 23 to 90, mean 60. Prior therapy, whether anti-PD-1, anti-PD-L1 or anti-CTLA-4, was allowed, and about 39% had some. Among those treated, three patients had partial responses, one with hepatocellular carcinoma and two with cutaneous melanoma.

Repertoires were generated with immunoSEQ multiplex PCR, while TCRdb's copy carries only in-frame clones and drops some. The table has 51,000 or so clones, roughly nine tenths seen once. The study, taken as a whole, reports: In the expanded peripheral T cells, antigen specificity was never determined.

Sequencing used CD4+ or CD8+ T cells sorted from blood, obtained in a trial of the OX40 agonist ivuxolimab. This chain joins TRBV6-5 and TRBJ1-5; D is unresolved. This TCR was recovered from an adult with an advanced solid tumor such as melanoma, head and neck, liver or kidney cancer. CDR3 sequence reads: CASRLLYSNQPQHF. CDR3 DNA: TGTGCCAGCAGGCTACTTTATAGCAATCAGCCCCAGCATTTT.